These 32 T cell receptor beta chains originate from one sample sequenced in a study of T cell repertoires in ileal Crohn's disease. TCRdb's copy holds only in-frame clones and misses some; the assay was immunoSEQ multiplex PCR. The data show about 12,000 clones, about 81% seen once. The time point denotes: neoterminal ileum biopsy at postoperative endoscopy, about 6 months after surgery. The specimen sequenced was ileal tissue. Receptor source: an adult with Crohn's disease.

The rearrangement uses TRBV4-2 and TRBJ2-7; 7 bases match TRBD2. Germline loops: CDR1 LGHNA, CDR2 YNFKEQ. After removal of 0 bases from V and 2 bases from J, the junction contained 4 bases not matched to a gene. The CDR3 sequence is 15 residues long. The CDR3 spells CASSQDVTSPYEQYF. CDR3 DNA sequence: TGTGCCAGCAGCCAAGACGTGACTAGCCCCTACGAGCAGTACTTC.

This chain uses TRBV28 with TRBJ1-5, with D possibly TRBD1 on 5 matching bases. The CDR3 is 11 amino acids. Germline assignment: CDR1 MDHEN and CDR2 SYDVKM. The V end was cut by 6 bases, the J end by 14 bases, with 14 bases between. The CDR3 spells CASRTEDEEHF. The CDR3 bases are TGTGCCAGCAGGACAGAGGATGAAGAGCATTTT.

The rearrangement joins TRBV6-6 to TRBJ2-5; TRBD2 matches 12 bases. Germline CDR1 MNHNY, CDR2 SVGAGI (reference sequence). The CDR3 extends over 14 amino acids. After removal of 5 bases from V and 4 bases from J, the junction contained 2 bases not matched to a gene. CDR3 sequence reads: CASSLAGGPETQYF. The CDR3 coding sequence is TGTGCCAGCAGTCTAGCGGGGGGGCCAGAGACCCAGTACTTC.

The chain carries TRBV9 and TRBJ1-2; 8 bases agree with TRBD1. The CDR3 extends over 16 amino acids. Germline V lookup: CDR1 SGDLS, CDR2 YYNGEE. The ends lost 3 bases at V and 7 bases at J; junction bases unmatched: 14. The CDR3 DNA reads TGTGCCAGCAGCGCACAGACAGGGGCGAAGGCCGGTGGCTACACCTTC. Protein sequence: CASSAQTGAKAGGYTF.

V usage is TRBV28 and J usage is TRBJ2-7, with TRBD2 identical over 11 bases. Germline CDR1 reads MDHEN; CDR2 reads SYDVKM. This CDR3 contains 16 residues. V lost 5 bases, J lost 2 bases, and 8 bases stayed unmatched. CDR3 DNA sequence: TGTGCCAGCAGTACCCAGACTAGCGGGGCCCCCTACGAGCAGTACTTC. Translation gives CASSTQTSGAPYEQYF.

This rearrangement joins TRBV30 to TRBJ2-5; TRBD2 matches 11 bases. Germline CDR1 and CDR2: GTSNPN and SVGIG (reference sequence). The V gene end was trimmed by 2 bases and the J gene end by 2 bases; junction bases not matched to a gene: 7. The CDR3 is made up of 16 amino acids. CDR3 sequence (DNA): TGTGCCTGGAGTCTCGGACTAGCGGGCTTACAAGAGACCCAGTACTTC. This gives the protein CAWSLGLAGLQETQYF.

The rearrangement uses TRBV5-4 and TRBJ2-3; TRBD1 might be the D (5 bases). Trimming removed 1 base from V and 8 bases from J, with 20 bases in between. CDR3 size: 16 residues. Germline V gene sequence: CDR1 SGHNT, CDR2 YYREEE (reference sequence). CDR3 coding DNA: TGTGCCAGCAGCTTGATGGGTCAGGGCGGCGGTAGTACGCAGTATTTT. Translating it yields CASSLMGQGGGSTQYF.

Of note for this clone: Other DNA sequences from this sample encode an identical CDR3 as well. The chain is built from TRBV18 and TRBJ1-2; 8 bases fit TRBD1. Germline lookup yields CDR1 KGHSH and CDR2 LQKENI. V shed 3 bases and J 4 bases; nucleotides not matched to a gene: 7. The CDR3 has 15 residues. CDR3 nucleotides: TGTGCCAGCTCACCGTCAGGACAGGGAGGCTATGGCTACACCTTC. Its protein is CASSPSGQGGYGYTF.

V usage is TRBV11-2 and J usage is TRBJ1-2; no definite D call. The V gene lost 0 bases and the J gene lost 3 bases, with 5 bases spanning the gap. The CDR3 loop spans 13 amino acids. CDR1 and CDR2 from the germline V gene are SGHAT and FQNNGV. This chain's CDR3 is CASSLDSYYGYTF. Here the CDR3 DNA reads TGTGCCAGCAGCTTAGATAGCTACTATGGCTACACCTTC.

The chain recombines TRBV10-3 with TRBJ2-1; a weak D match, TRBD2 (5 bases). The CDR3 covers 18 residues. Trimming removed 0 bases at V and 4 bases at J, with 19 bases between. Germline assignment: CDR1 ENHRY and CDR2 SYGVKD. The CDR3 DNA reads TGTGCCATCAGTGAGTCGAGGTTTGGGGAGCCGGGATACAATGAGCAGTTCTTC. Encoded protein: CAISESRFGEPGYNEQFF.

CDR3 in amino acids: CATERTSGQLYEQYF. For the CDR3, the DNA is TGTGCCACCGAAAGGACTAGCGGGCAGCTTTACGAGCAGTACTTC. The rearrangement links TRBV28 to TRBJ2-5, with 11 positions matching TRBD2. TRBJ2-7 matches the DNA end more closely, so the J call is doubtful. Germline loops: CDR1 MDHEN, CDR2 SYDVKM. The length of the CDR3 is 15 residues.

The V gene is TRBV5-4, the J gene TRBJ1-1, with D perhaps matching TRBD1 (5 bases). Germline CDR1 and CDR2: SGHNT and YYREEE (reference sequence). This CDR3 is built from 15 residues. The V and J ends lost 0 bases and 4 bases respectively, with 13 bases between them. CDR3 nucleotide sequence: TGTGCCAGCAGCTTGGGCCTGACGGGGGGCACTGAAGCTTTCTTT. It codes for CASSLGLTGGTEAFF.

The V gene is TRBV7-9, the J gene TRBJ2-7, with unresolved D. The germline CDR1 and CDR2 sequences are SEHNR and FQNEAQ (reference sequence). This CDR3 is built from 12 residues. The V end lost 5 bases, the J end lost 7 bases, and 12 bases lay between the germline ends. CDR3 in amino acids: CASSLSVPEQYF. CDR3 in DNA: TGTGCCAGCAGCCTAAGTGTACCTGAGCAGTACTTC.

This clone was picked up a small number of times. V and J are TRBV5-5 and TRBJ2-5; D is ambiguous. The J call may be faulty, since TRBJ2-7 better matches the DNA end. There are 12 residues in the CDR3. CDR1 SGHKS and CDR2 YYEKEE come from the germline V gene (reference sequence). CDR3 residues: CASSQHSYEQYF. In nucleotides, the CDR3 is TGTGCCAGCAGCCAACACAGCTACGAGCAGTACTTC.

The chain joins TRBV5-1 to TRBJ2-3; TRBD1 matches 10 bases. Unmatched junction bases numbered 3, after V lost 1 base and J lost 1 base. The germline CDR1 and CDR2 sequences are SGHRS and YFSETQ. The CDR3 loop spans 16 amino acids. The CDR3 sequence: CASSLSGTGGTDTQYF. The CDR3 nucleotides are TGCGCCAGCAGCTTGTCCGGGACAGGGGGCACAGATACGCAGTATTTT.

V is TRBV5-1 and J is TRBJ1-2; D is perhaps TRBD1 (6 bases). Germline V gene sequence: CDR1 SGHRS, CDR2 YFSETQ. Trimming shortened V by 2 bases and J by 6 bases, and 14 bases separated the two germline ends. The CDR3 sequence is 14 residues long. For the CDR3, the DNA is TGCGCCAGCAGCTTAGAAGGACAGTTCGATGGCTACACCTTC. It specifies CASSLEGQFDGYTF.

The chain combines TRBV9 with TRBJ1-1, with D unresolved. The V end lost 0 bases, the J end lost 4 bases, and 10 bases lay between the germline ends. The CDR3 covers 14 residues. CDR1 SGDLS and CDR2 YYNGEE come from the germline V gene. CDR3 sequence (DNA): TGTGCCAGCAGCGTAGGGTCGGGATTCACTGAAGCTTTCTTT. It encodes CASSVGSGFTEAFF.

J is TRBJ2-3 and V is TRBV5-1; D remains ambiguous. This CDR3 is 14 amino acids long. V shed 0 bases and J shed 1 base, with 6 bases lying between them. Germline lookup yields CDR1 SGHRS and CDR2 YFSETQ. In DNA form, the CDR3 reads TGCGCCAGCAGCTTGGGACAACGCACAGATACGCAGTATTTT. Translated: CASSLGQRTDTQYF.

The V call is TRBV5-1, the J call TRBJ2-7, with TRBD2 as a possible D gene (6 bases). The germline V gene encodes CDR1 SGHRS and CDR2 YFSETQ. The CDR3 runs 14 residues. The ends were cut back, 0 bases at V and 5 bases at J, with 12 bases in the middle. The CDR3 is CASSLEGGRDEQYF. The CDR3 region has the DNA TGCGCCAGCAGCTTGGAGGGAGGCAGGGACGAGCAGTACTTC.

The V call is TRBV10-3, the J call TRBJ2-5; D ambiguous. Germline-derived CDR1 and CDR2 are ENHRY and SYGVKD. CDR3 size: 13 residues. V lost 4 bases and J lost 2, with 8 bases in between. CDR3 protein: CAISGSEQETQYF. CDR3 bases: TGTGCCATCAGTGGTTCAGAACAAGAGACCCAGTACTTC.

The chain couples TRBV2 to TRBJ2-7; TRBD2 agrees at 8 bases. The CDR3 totals 15 residues. J was trimmed by 5 bases and V by 8 bases; bases with no gene match: 14. Germline values: CDR1 SNHLY, CDR2 FYNNEI. CDR3 sequence: CASGEVSGSPHEQYF. The CDR3 bases are TGTGCCAGCGGGGAAGTCAGCGGGAGCCCCCACGAGCAGTACTTC.

The chain is built from TRBV30 and TRBJ2-2, with TRBD1 matching 11 bases. J gave up 5 bases and V 3 bases, and 14 bases lay outside the gene matches. The CDR3 sequence is 18 residues long. Per the germline V gene, CDR1 is GTSNPN and CDR2 is SVGIG (reference sequence). The DNA of the CDR3 is TGTGCCTGGAGCAATCCGGGACAGGGGGGTAGAAGAACCGGGGAGCTGTTTTTT. This sequence encodes CAWSNPGQGGRRTGELFF.

The V and J genes are TRBV18 and TRBJ2-7; TRBD1 might be the D (5 bases). The CDR3 totals 14 residues. Germline V gene lookup returns CDR1 KGHSH and CDR2 LQKENI. V lost 0 bases and J lost 2, with 8 bases in between. DNA of the CDR3: TGTGCCAGCTCACCACCGCAGGGAACCTACGAGCAGTACTTC. Its protein product is CASSPPQGTYEQYF.

The chain carries TRBV5-1 and TRBJ2-1; D possibly corresponds to TRBD2 (6 bases). The V gene's germline CDR1 is SGHRS and CDR2 YFSETQ. Trimming removed 4 bases at V and 9 bases at J, with 14 bases between. This CDR3 comprises 13 residues. CDR3 sequence (DNA): TGCGCCAGCAGCCAGACTAGTACCAGTGAGCAGTTCTTC. This encodes CASSQTSTSEQFF.

This sequence joins TRBV5-1 and TRBJ2-7; TRBD1 matches at 10 bases. Unmatched junction bases numbered 7, after V lost 4 bases and J lost 9 bases. The germline gives CDR1 SGHRS, CDR2 YFSETQ. This CDR3 is built from 13 residues. The CDR3 spells CASSVGQGEVQYF. The CDR3 DNA reads as TGCGCCAGCAGCGTTGGACAGGGGGAGGTGCAGTACTTC.

The rearrangement joins TRBV15 to TRBJ1-2, with D possibly being TRBD1 (6 bases). The V gene's germline CDR1 is LNHNV and CDR2 YYDKDF (reference sequence). V lost 5 bases and J lost 4, with 14 bases in between. This CDR3 region has 14 residues. The CDR3 loop is CATSSGQGSYGYTF. CDR3 nucleotide sequence: TGTGCCACCAGCTCAGGGCAGGGGAGCTATGGCTACACCTTC.

V is TRBV6-5 and J is TRBJ1-2; TRBD1 matches at 7 bases. Germline V lookup: CDR1 MNHEY, CDR2 SVGAGI. V was clipped by 4 bases and J by 4 bases; unmatched bases: 3. The CDR3 loop spans 13 amino acids. The CDR3 nucleotides read TGTGCCAGCAGTTCACGGGACAGCTATGGCTACACCTTC. The encoded protein is CASSSRDSYGYTF.

V usage is TRBV11-2 and J usage is TRBJ2-1; TRBD2 matches at 8 bases. The junction had 3 bases not matched to a gene; V was cut back by 5 bases and J by 0 bases. Germline CDR1 is SGHAT and CDR2 is FQNNGV. The CDR3 has 15 residues. CDR3 amino acids: CASSRGGSSYNEQFF. CDR3 DNA sequence: TGTGCCAGCAGCCGGGGGGGCAGCTCCTACAATGAGCAGTTCTTC.

J is TRBJ2-2 and V is TRBV27; the D gene is possibly TRBD2 (6 bases). Germline V gene sequence: CDR1 MNHEY, CDR2 SMNVEV (reference sequence). CDR3 length: 17 amino acids. Trimming stripped 3 bases from V and 1 base from J, with 15 bases between. The CDR3 region is CASSLEGLPVNTGELFF. CDR3 bases: TGTGCCAGCAGTTTGGAGGGACTCCCAGTGAACACCGGGGAGCTGTTTTTT.

The genes are TRBV6-1 and TRBJ2-5, with 11 bases lining up with TRBD2. The CDR3 has 15 residues. CDR1 is MNHNS, CDR2 SASEGT, per germline. J lost 2 bases, V lost 5 bases, and 4 bases had no gene match. The CDR3 protein is CASSILAGEQETQYF. The DNA of the CDR3 is TGTGCCAGCAGTATACTAGCGGGGGAACAAGAGACCCAGTACTTC.

The chain carries TRBV14 and TRBJ2-7; 9 positions match TRBD1. V dropped 6 bases and J dropped 7; count of bases not matched to a gene: 13. CDR1 is SGHDN, CDR2 FVKESK, per germline. The CDR3 is 15 residues long. The CDR3 region has the DNA TGTGCCAGCAGTCTCAGAACAGGGGGCCGGGGGGAGCAGTACTTC. Translation: CASSLRTGGRGEQYF. The entire variable domain, with the rest obtained from reference TRBV14 and TRBJ2-7, is as follows: EAGVTQFPSHSVIEKGQTVTLRCDPISGHDNLYWYRRVMGKEIKFLLHFVKESKQDESGMPNNRFLAERTGGTYSTLKVQPAELEDSGVYFCASSLRTGGRGEQYFGPGTRLTVT.

This rearrangement joins TRBV2 to TRBJ1-2, with D uncertain. The CDR3 consists of 13 residues. The V end was cut by 4 bases, the J end by 2 bases, with 8 bases between. Germline CDR1 is SNHLY and CDR2 is FYNNEI. CDR3 amino acids: CASSGGNNYGYTF. CDR3 DNA sequence: TGTGCCAGCAGTGGCGGCAACAACTATGGCTACACCTTC.